Reported below is one TCR beta chain. TCRdb re-called the 5' RACE reads; one entry per CDR3 protein, DNA not given. The sample table sets out 200,000 to 300,000 distinct CDR3 sequences. The CDR3 sequence is 16 residues long. The germline gives CDR1 SGHRS, CDR2 YFSETQ. The data belong to a study of T cells expressing NK-cell markers. Study in general: Most of the eight sequenced donors tested HCMV-seropositive; one tested seronegative.

J is TRBJ2-6 and V is TRBV5-1. The clonotype comes from a man aged 18 to 29 in good health. The sample consisted of blood T cells: a sorted CD56 or NKG2C T cell subset, CD4+ or CD8+ T cells, or bulk PBMC T cells (not recorded which). CDR3 protein: CASSLAVSSGANVLTF.